This entry lists 26 T cell receptor beta chains sequenced from one sample in a study of blood T cells in healthy people across ages. Alongside a J-beta primer mix, a sample-barcoded 5' primer served in a second PCR lasting about 6 to 11 cycles. From the 5' RACE reads, TCRdb called clonotypes with MiXCR, one entry per CDR3 protein. This table holds fewer than 750,000 distinct CDR3 sequences, around 52% found once. Sample: blood. These receptor sequences come from a woman aged 80 or over in good health.

The chain joins TRBV4-1 to TRBJ1-6, with D unresolved. The germline V and J ends were trimmed by 0 bases and 7 bases, with 10 bases remaining between them. Germline CDR1 and CDR2: MGHRA and YSYEKL. The CDR3 extends over 15 amino acids. CDR3 protein: CASSQEGLGNSPLHF. CDR3 nucleotides: TGCGCCAGCAGCCAAGAGGGCCTGGGGAATTCACCCCTCCACTTT.

This chain uses TRBV11-2 with TRBJ2-2, with a tentative D call TRBD2 (6 bases). The CDR3 is 15 residues long. V lost 1 base and J 4 bases, leaving 10 bases between the germline ends. Germline CDR1 SGHAT, CDR2 FQNNGV. The CDR3 DNA sequence: TGTGCCAGCAGCTTAGGGGGGGTGTCCACCGGGGAGCTGTTTTTT. Amino acids: CASSLGGVSTGELFF.

Remarks on this clonotype: This may be a read error, as it is one base from a much larger clone. The chain has TRBV6-5 and TRBJ1-2, with D unresolved. There are 13 residues in the CDR3. Germline V gene lookup returns CDR1 MNHEY and CDR2 SVGAGI. This CDR3 reads CGSRPSGGNGYTF. CDR3 DNA: TGTGGCAGCAGACCCTCGGGAGGGAATGGCTACACCTTC.

The chain has TRBV4-2 and TRBJ1-2, with TRBD1 matching over 8 bases. Germline values: CDR1 LGHNA, CDR2 YNFKEQ. The CDR3 is 18 residues long. Germline trimming cut 1 base from V and 2 bases from J; bases unmatched to any gene: 12. The DNA of the CDR3 is TGTGCCAGCAGCCAAGGGAATCTACAGGGGGGAGCAAACTATGGCTACACCTTC. Its protein is CASSQGNLQGGANYGYTF.

This chain connects TRBV5-1 to TRBJ2-1; no firm D call. The CDR3 length is 14 residues. Germline V gene sequence: CDR1 SGHRS, CDR2 YFSETQ. The ends were cut back, 7 bases at V and 6 bases at J, with 17 bases in the middle. The CDR3 region has the DNA TGCGCCAGCGGCCCGACCCTCGTAGTCAATGAGCAGTTCTTC. Its translation is CASGPTLVVNEQFF.

This clonotype was seen repeatedly, ten times or more. The V and J genes are TRBV9 and TRBJ2-3, with D perhaps matching TRBD2 (6 bases). V gave up 0 bases and J gave up 3 bases, with 8 bases separating them. The germline V gene has CDR1 SGDLS and CDR2 YYNGEE. The CDR3 consists of 14 residues. The CDR3 region has the DNA TGTGCCAGCAGCGTAGCGGGGGTGACAGATACGCAGTATTTT. Its translation is CASSVAGVTDTQYF.

This chain uses TRBV6-6 with TRBJ1-5; D is ambiguous. The germline CDR1 and CDR2 sequences are MNHNY and SVGAGI (reference sequence). The CDR3 totals 16 residues. Trimming removed 6 bases at V and 0 bases at J, with 15 bases between. This CDR3 is CASRSLDVYSNQPQHF. The CDR3 DNA follows: TGTGCCAGCAGATCGCTGGACGTCTATAGCAATCAGCCCCAGCATTTT.

This clonotype was seen a handful of times. A read error may be the cause here, since a much bigger clone is one base away. This chain links TRBV12-3 or TRBV12-4 with TRBJ2-1; 7 positions agree with TRBD1. The CDR3 is 14 amino acids. V dropped 5 bases and J dropped 7; count of bases not matched to a gene: 8. The CDR3 DNA reads as TGTGCCAGCAGTGACTCGACAGGGAAAAATGAGCAGTTCTTC. Residues: CASSDSTGKNEQFF.

This rearrangement joins TRBV12-3 or TRBV12-4 to TRBJ2-7; D is ambiguous. The CDR3 extends over 14 amino acids. Between the trimmed V and J ends, which lost 5 bases and 4 bases, there was a span of 15 bases. CDR3: CASSPFRQGYEQYF. The CDR3 DNA follows: TGTGCCAGCAGTCCCTTTAGGCAAGGTTACGAGCAGTACTTC.

This clonotype was seen repeatedly, ten times or more. This chain connects TRBV2 to TRBJ2-3; D possibly matches TRBD1 or TRBD2 (5 bases each). Germline CDR1 and CDR2: SNHLY and FYNNEI. This CDR3 has 12 amino acids. Trimming removed 10 bases from V and 5 bases from J, with 13 bases in between. The CDR3 loop reads CANQGGGDTQYF. The DNA for the CDR3 is TGTGCCAACCAAGGTGGGGGAGATACGCAGTATTTT. Looking up the rest from reference TRBV2 and TRBJ2-3 gives the full variable domain: EPEVTQTPSHQVTQMGQEVILRCVPISNHLYFYWYRQILGQKVEFLVSFYNNEISEKSEIFDDQFSVERPDGSNFTLKIRSTKLEDSAMYFCANQGGGDTQYFGPGTRLTVL.

This clonotype has a count of ten or more. J is TRBJ2-3 and V is TRBV6-1; 8 bases fit TRBD1. This CDR3 comprises 17 residues. Losses at the gene ends were 3 bases for V and 2 bases for J; bases not matched to a gene: 10. Germline CDR1 is MNHNS and CDR2 is SASEGT. The CDR3 coding sequence is TGTGCCAGCAGTGACCAGGGGGCCCATTACCTCACAGATACGCAGTATTTT. Encoded protein: CASSDQGAHYLTDTQYF.

This chain connects TRBV20-1 to TRBJ2-5, with 9 bases fitting TRBD1. This CDR3 has 14 amino acids. Germline CDR1 is DFQATT and CDR2 is SNEGSKA (reference sequence). The V and J ends lost 5 bases and 5 bases, in that order; junction bases with no gene match: 9. The CDR3 DNA reads as TGCAGTGCTTCTCCGGGACAGGGCGGGGAGACCCAGTACTTC. This translates into CSASPGQGGETQYF.

In regard to this clonotype: This could be a read error, since a much larger clone is one nucleotide away. J is TRBJ2-3 and V is TRBV28, with D unclear. In germline, CDR1 is MDHEN, CDR2 SYDVKM. The CDR3 length is 15 residues. Here the CDR3 reads CASSFPGSKTDTLYF. In DNA form, the CDR3 reads TGTGCCAGCAGTTTCCCCGGGTCGAAAACAGATACGCTGTATTTT.

The sample holds one count of this clonotype. One base away lies a much larger clone, so this may be a sequencing read error. The chain has TRBV25-1 and TRBJ2-1, with TRBD1 as a possible D gene (5 bases). The DNA end favors TRBJ2-7, so the J call may be wrong. CDR3 length: 15 amino acids. The V gene's germline CDR1 is MGHDK and CDR2 SYGVNS. CDR3 nucleotide sequence: TGTGCCAGCAGTCCCCACTGGAGACAGACCGACGAGCAGTACTTC. Translating gives CASSPHWRQTDEQYF.

V gene TRBV6-6 combines with J gene TRBJ2-1; 8 positions match TRBD2. Looked up from germline, CDR1 is MNHNY and CDR2 is SVGAGI (reference sequence). J lost 5 bases, V lost 4 bases, and 4 bases had no gene match. This CDR3 is built from 14 residues. The CDR3 reads CASSSPGGDNEQFF. In DNA form, the CDR3 reads TGTGCCAGCAGTTCCCCGGGGGGGGACAATGAGCAGTTCTTC.

This clonotype has just a few counts. This chain joins TRBV20-1 and TRBJ1-1; D is unresolved. This CDR3 region has 15 residues. Trimming left V 3 bases short and J 0 bases short, with 14 bases between. Germline values: CDR1 DFQATT, CDR2 SNEGSKA (reference sequence). The CDR3 reads CSARLPDGLNTEAFF. The CDR3 coding sequence is TGCAGTGCTAGGCTCCCTGACGGCTTGAACACTGAAGCTTTCTTT.

This clonotype was seen many times. This may come from a read error, since a much larger clone is one base off. The chain joins TRBV5-1 to TRBJ2-1, with D possibly TRBD2 on 5 matching bases. CDR3 length: 13 amino acids. The ends were cut back, 5 bases at V and 3 bases at J, with 9 bases in the middle. Germline CDR1 is SGHRS and CDR2 is YFSETQ. The chain's CDR3 is CASRRGYYNEQFF. The CDR3 bases are TGCGCCAGCAGACGAGGGTACTACAATGAGCAGTTCTTC.

A single count supports this clonotype. The chain uses TRBV20-1 and TRBJ1-5; tentatively, D is TRBD1 (5 bases). CDR1 is DFQATT and CDR2 is SNEGSKA in the germline V gene (reference sequence). With 0 bases removed from V and 4 bases from J, the gap between germline ends came to 13 bases. This CDR3 has 15 residues. The CDR3, as DNA: TGCAGTGCTAGAGATGCCGGGACTTCGAATCAGCCCCAGCATTTT. Its translation: CSARDAGTSNQPQHF.

This clonotype has only a few counts. This rearrangement joins TRBV6-6 to TRBJ1-1; possible D gene TRBD1, 6 bases. Germline loops: CDR1 MNHNY, CDR2 SVGAGI (reference sequence). Trimming removed 5 bases from V and 3 bases from J, with 10 bases in between. The CDR3 runs to 13 residues. CDR3 sequence (DNA): TGTGCCAGCAGTCCAGGACAGTACACTGAAGCTTTCTTT. Protein sequence: CASSPGQYTEAFF.

The gene calls are TRBV9 and TRBJ1-4; D is perhaps TRBD1 (6 bases). The CDR3 runs 14 residues. Per the germline V gene, CDR1 is SGDLS and CDR2 is YYNGEE. V dropped 2 bases and J dropped 8 bases, with 13 bases sitting between them. The CDR3 sequence: CASSVGGREEKLFF. The CDR3 DNA follows: TGTGCCAGCAGCGTTGGGGGGCGCGAGGAAAAACTGTTTTTT.

A word on this clonotype: One base away lies a much larger clone, so this may be a sequencing read error. This chain uses TRBV20-1 with TRBJ2-1; 10 bases line up with TRBD2. The DNA end is a closer match to TRBJ2-7, so the J assignment may be wrong. The CDR3 has 15 residues. The germline gives CDR1 DFQATT, CDR2 SNEGSKA (reference sequence). The CDR3 spells CSATGASGSNWEQYF. Here the CDR3 DNA reads TGCAGTGCTACTGGAGCTAGCGGGAGTAATTGGGAGCAGTACTTC.

This clonotype showed up just a few times. The chain uses TRBV10-3 and TRBJ2-1, with 8 bases lining up with TRBD1. The trim removed 8 bases at V and 2 bases at J, leaving 5 bases unmatched. In germline, CDR1 is ENHRY, CDR2 SYGVKD. The CDR3 runs to 14 residues. The CDR3 spells CAIHTGGTYNEQFF. The CDR3 DNA reads as TGTGCCATCCACACAGGGGGTACCTACAATGAGCAGTTCTTC.

This clonotype came up many times. The chain joins TRBV6-6 to TRBJ2-7; D is uncertain. The CDR3 consists of 13 residues. Per the germline V gene, CDR1 is MNHNY and CDR2 is SVGAGI (reference sequence). Trimming stripped 8 bases from V and 3 bases from J, with 14 bases between. The CDR3 DNA follows: TGTGCCAGCCATTTCGACGGAAACTACGAGCAGTACTTC. Translated: CASHFDGNYEQYF.

This clonotype was observed once. Just one base apart from a much larger clone, this may be a read error. CDR3 in amino acids: CASLPSGRISGGNEQFF. The CDR3 nucleotides read TGCGCCAGCCTCCCTAGCGGGAGGATTAGCGGGGGCAATGAGCAGTTCTTC. This sequence joins TRBV5-1 and TRBJ2-1, with 11 bases aligning to TRBD2. Germline assignment: CDR1 SGHRS and CDR2 YFSETQ. The CDR3 loop spans 17 amino acids. V shed 7 bases and J 6 bases; nucleotides not matched to a gene: 15.

This clonotype was recorded many times. The chain joins TRBV27 to TRBJ2-1, with 13 bases fitting TRBD2. Germline CDR1 and CDR2: MNHEY and SMNVEV (reference sequence). Trimming at V came to 5 bases and at J to 7 bases, leaving 8 bases not matched to a gene. The CDR3 is 16 amino acids. The CDR3 DNA reads TGTGCCAGCAGTCGATGGACTAGCGGGAGTTTTAATGAGCAGTTCTTC. Translating it yields CASSRWTSGSFNEQFF.

This clonotype was found a few times. This chain uses TRBV2 with TRBJ1-5; D might be TRBD1 (5 bases). The V end lost 10 bases, the J end lost 7 bases, and 14 bases lay between the germline ends. The CDR3 is 12 residues long. Germline assignment: CDR1 SNHLY and CDR2 FYNNEI. Here the CDR3 DNA reads TGTGCCACAGGAGGGGAGTCACAGCCCCAGCATTTT. It is translated as CATGGESQPQHF.